This T cell receptor beta chain comes out of a study of human T cells and chemical hapten exposure listed by TCRdb under 2021. Regarding the study in general: For sensitization, 2% DPC in acetone was applied to a roughly 2 cm by roughly 2 cm area of upper inner arm skin. Throughout the study period of roughly 24 weeks, patients also received therapeutic DPC doses to the scalp every week. Patch testing was performed on the upper back with Finn chambers containing 0.01% DPC, and the patch tests were scored after 6 days according to International Contact Dermatitis Research Group standards. Most of the patients in the cohort were female, and the cohort covered alopecia areata with under or over 50% scalp involvement, alopecia totalis and alopecia universalis. Libraries were pooled for sequencing, and per-sample TCR yields varied mainly because of small differences in library volumes within the pool. The study tracked peripheral blood TCR repertoire changes in vivo during primary and secondary sensitization to the hapten diphenylcyclopropenone (DPC) in alopecia patients. Blood samples were taken from patients before sensitization (week 0) and then at 2, 6 and about 24 weeks after DPC sensitization. Some 29 alopecia patients provided blood for TCR sequencing at one to four time points (pre-sensitization, 2, 6 and 24 weeks). Paper-wide results and their limitations: Compared with pre-sensitization or healthy control sets, expanded TCRs formed significantly more large CDR3 similarity clusters, which is consistent with antigen-driven responses. All patients had alopecia, a presumed autoimmune disease, so their immune response might differ from that of healthy individuals. No change with DPC sensitization was found in the number of TCRs above 1 in 1000 frequency, and no evidence of global repertoire structure alterations was found. Patch test score was positively correlated with the number of PT1 expanded TCRs, with significance at thresholds 8, 16 and 32 but not at 4. After repeated subsampling, changes were observed in the strength of the expansion versus patch-test correlation and in the threshold at which the correlation became significant.

As for this clonotype: It lacks a known antigen. Per-nucleotide qualities are absent, and no much larger clonotype sits a single base away.

Library preparation employed RACE. For sequencing, a NextSeq 500 was employed. During library preparation, unique molecular identifiers were attached to individual cDNA molecules so that TCRs could be counted quantitatively and reproducibly. Each blood RNA sample was used to sequence both TCR alpha and TCR beta chains. The authors' analysis ran thus. Samples had a median of roughly 91,000 TCRs, with a range from about 20,000 to 690,600. V, J and CDR3 annotation of the TCR reads was carried out using the Decombinator software suite. For PS versus PT1 abundance plots, all samples were subsampled to the same number of TCRs (28,000). TCRs were defined as expanded if absent before sensitization and observed at least eight times at the 2-week time point. Using fastp at Q25 and MiXCR, TCRdb reprocessed the public reads and kept productive beta chains. Merged by CDR3 protein, the rows form single entries marked with the most common genes and DNA. TCRdb's processing, not the authors', yielded these V and J calls. The sample yields about 97,000 distinct CDR3 sequences; less than 35% were counted once. About 9.3% of the sample goes to the ten largest clones.

This sample's time point label indicates: patch test 3, about 24 weeks after DPC sensitization. This specimen's treatment or condition label, per the study, means: therapeutic diphenylcyclopropenone sensitization with weekly scalp DPC. At every patch-test visit, the blood draw took place before the patch test was put on. To be eligible, patients had to be aged 18 to 70, diagnosed with alopecia and judged suitable for DPC therapy, while pregnant patients were excluded. Unfractionated whole blood was collected in Tempus Blood RNA tubes, and total RNA was extracted from that blood. The specimen was whole blood, collected in connection with sensitization to the hapten diphenylcyclopropenone (DPC). This clonotype was obtained from a man between 35 and 55 years old with alopecia areata. Some clones in this sample may be carry-over from other donors' samples.

The CDR3 region has the sequence CASSLVGPTEAFF. The DNA is as follows: TGTGCCAGCAGCTTAGTGGGGCCCACTGAAGCTTTCTTT. The chain was built from TRBV7-8 and TRBJ1-1; TRBD1 is perhaps the D gene, given 5 matching bases. There are 13 amino acids in the CDR3, from cysteine to phenylalanine inclusive. The entry retains the CDR3 DNA only, 39 bases that are in frame from base 1. V is cut by 1 base and J by 4 bases, and the space between the germline ends is 7 bases. The germline V gene sets CDR1 to SGHVS and CDR2 to FQNEAQ.